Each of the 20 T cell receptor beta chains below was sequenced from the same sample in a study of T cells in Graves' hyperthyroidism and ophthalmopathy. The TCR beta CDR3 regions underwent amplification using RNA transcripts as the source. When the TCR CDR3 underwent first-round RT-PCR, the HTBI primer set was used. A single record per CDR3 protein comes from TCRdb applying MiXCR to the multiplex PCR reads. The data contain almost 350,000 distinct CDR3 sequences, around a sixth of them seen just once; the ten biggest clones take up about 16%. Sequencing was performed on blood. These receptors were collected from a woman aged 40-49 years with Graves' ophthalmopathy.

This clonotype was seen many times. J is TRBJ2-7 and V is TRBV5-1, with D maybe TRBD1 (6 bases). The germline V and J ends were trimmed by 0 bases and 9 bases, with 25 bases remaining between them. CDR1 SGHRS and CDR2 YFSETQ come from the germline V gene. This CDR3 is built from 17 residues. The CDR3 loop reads CASSLDSETGRRGAQYF. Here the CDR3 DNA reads TGCGCCAGCAGCTTGGATTCCGAGACAGGCCGCCGTGGGGCGCAGTACTTC.

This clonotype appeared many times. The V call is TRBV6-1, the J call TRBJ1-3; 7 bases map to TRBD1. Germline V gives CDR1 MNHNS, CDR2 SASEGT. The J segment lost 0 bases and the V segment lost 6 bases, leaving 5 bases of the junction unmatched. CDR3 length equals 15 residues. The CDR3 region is CASRQGPSSGNTIYF. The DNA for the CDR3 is TGTGCCAGCAGACAGGGGCCGAGCTCTGGAAACACCATATATTTT.

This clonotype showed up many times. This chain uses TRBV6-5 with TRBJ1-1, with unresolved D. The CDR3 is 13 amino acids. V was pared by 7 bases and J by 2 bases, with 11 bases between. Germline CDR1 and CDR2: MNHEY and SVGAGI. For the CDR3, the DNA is TGTGCCAGCATAACTCAGATAAACACTGAAGCTTTCTTT. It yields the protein CASITQINTEAFF.

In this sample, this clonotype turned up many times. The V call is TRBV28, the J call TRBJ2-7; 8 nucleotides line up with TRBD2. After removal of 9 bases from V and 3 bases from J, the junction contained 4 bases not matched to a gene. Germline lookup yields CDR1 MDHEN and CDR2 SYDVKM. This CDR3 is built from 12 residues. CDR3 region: CASTAGVYEQYF. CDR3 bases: TGTGCCAGTACAGCGGGAGTCTACGAGCAGTACTTC.

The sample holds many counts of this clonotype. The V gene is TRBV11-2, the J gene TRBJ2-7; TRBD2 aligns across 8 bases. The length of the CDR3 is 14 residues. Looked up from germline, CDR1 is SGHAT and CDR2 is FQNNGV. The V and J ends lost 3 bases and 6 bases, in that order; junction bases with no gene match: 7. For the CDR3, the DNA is TGTGCCAGCAGCTTTGGACTAGCTTTCTCCGAGCAGTACTTC. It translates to CASSFGLAFSEQYF.

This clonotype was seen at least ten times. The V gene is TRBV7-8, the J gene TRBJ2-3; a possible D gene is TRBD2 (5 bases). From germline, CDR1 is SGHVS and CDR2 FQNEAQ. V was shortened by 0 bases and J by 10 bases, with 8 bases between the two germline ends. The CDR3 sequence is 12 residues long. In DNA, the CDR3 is TGTGCCAGCAGCTTAGCGGGAGCGGCGCAGTATTTT. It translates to CASSLAGAAQYF.

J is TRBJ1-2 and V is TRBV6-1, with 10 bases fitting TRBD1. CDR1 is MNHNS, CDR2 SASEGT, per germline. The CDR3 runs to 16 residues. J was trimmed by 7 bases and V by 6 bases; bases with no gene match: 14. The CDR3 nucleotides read TGTGCCAGCAGCCAAGACCGGGACAGGGGTGGCTCTGGCTACACCTTC. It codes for CASSQDRDRGGSGYTF.

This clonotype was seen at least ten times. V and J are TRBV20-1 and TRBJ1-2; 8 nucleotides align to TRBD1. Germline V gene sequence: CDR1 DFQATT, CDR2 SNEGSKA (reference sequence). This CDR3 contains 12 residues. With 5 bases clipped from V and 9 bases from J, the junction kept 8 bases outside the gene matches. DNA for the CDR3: TGCAGTGCTCAGACAGGGGAGGGAAGCTACACCTTC. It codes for CSAQTGEGSYTF.

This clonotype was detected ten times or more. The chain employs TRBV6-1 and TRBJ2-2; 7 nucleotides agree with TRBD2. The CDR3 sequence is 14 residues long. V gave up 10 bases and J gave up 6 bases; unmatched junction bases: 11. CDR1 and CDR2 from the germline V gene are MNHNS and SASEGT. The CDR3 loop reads CATQREVSAGELFF. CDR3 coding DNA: TGTGCCACCCAGCGGGAAGTTTCGGCCGGGGAGCTGTTTTTT.

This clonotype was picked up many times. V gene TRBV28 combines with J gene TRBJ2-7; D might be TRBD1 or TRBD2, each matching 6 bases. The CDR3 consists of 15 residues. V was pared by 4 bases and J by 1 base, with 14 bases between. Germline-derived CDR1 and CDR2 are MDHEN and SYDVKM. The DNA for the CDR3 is TGTGCCAGCAGTTCAGGGGACTTGCTTTCCTACGAGCAGTACTTC. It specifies CASSSGDLLSYEQYF.

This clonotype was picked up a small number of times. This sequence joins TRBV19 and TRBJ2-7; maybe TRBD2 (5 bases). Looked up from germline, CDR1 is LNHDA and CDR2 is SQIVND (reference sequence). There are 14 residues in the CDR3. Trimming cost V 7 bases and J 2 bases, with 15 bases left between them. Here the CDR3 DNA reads TGTGCCAGTACTAACGCCCGGGGAGCCTACGAGCAGTACTTC. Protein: CASTNARGAYEQYF. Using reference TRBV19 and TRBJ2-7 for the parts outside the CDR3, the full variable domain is DGGITQSPKYLFRKEGQNVTLSCEQNLNHDAMYWYRQDPGQGLRLIYYSQIVNDFQKGDIAEGYSVSREKKESFPLTVTSAQKNPTAFYLCASTNARGAYEQYFGPGTRLTVT.

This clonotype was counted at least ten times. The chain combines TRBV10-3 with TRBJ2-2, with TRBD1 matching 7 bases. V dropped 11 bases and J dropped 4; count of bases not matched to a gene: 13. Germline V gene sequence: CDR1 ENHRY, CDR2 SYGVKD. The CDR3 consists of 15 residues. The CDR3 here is CASPIERGRTGELFF. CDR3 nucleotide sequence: TGTGCCTCCCCGATAGAAAGGGGGCGCACCGGGGAGCTGTTTTTT.

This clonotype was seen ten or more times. This chain's CDR3 is CASSGGGRQPQHF. The CDR3 DNA follows: TGTGCCAGCAGTGGGGGGGGGCGACAGCCCCAGCATTTT. The rearrangement joins TRBV12-3 or TRBV12-4 to TRBJ1-5, with D maybe TRBD1 (6 bases). Trimming stripped 5 bases from V and 7 bases from J, with 12 bases between. This CDR3 is 13 amino acids long.

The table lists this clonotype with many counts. CDR3 in DNA: TGTGCCAGCAGTACTTATAGCAATCAGCCCCAGCATTTT. As protein: CASSTYSNQPQHF. This chain joins TRBV27 and TRBJ1-5; no clear D. V was cut by 5 bases and J by 0 bases, with 5 bases left in between. The CDR3 runs 13 residues. Germline loops: CDR1 MNHEY, CDR2 SMNVEV (reference sequence).

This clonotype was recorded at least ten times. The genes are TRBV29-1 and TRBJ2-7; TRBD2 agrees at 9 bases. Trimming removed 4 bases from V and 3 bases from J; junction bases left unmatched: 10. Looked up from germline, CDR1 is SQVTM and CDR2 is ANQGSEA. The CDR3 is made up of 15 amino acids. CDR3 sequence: CSVGGVAGVGYEQYF. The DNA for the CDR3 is TGCAGCGTTGGGGGGGTAGCGGGAGTAGGCTACGAGCAGTACTTC.

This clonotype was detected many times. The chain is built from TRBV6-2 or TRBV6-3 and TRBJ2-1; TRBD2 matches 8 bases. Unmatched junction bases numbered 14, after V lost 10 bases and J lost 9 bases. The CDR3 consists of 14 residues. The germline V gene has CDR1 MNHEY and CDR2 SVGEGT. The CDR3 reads CATWSSGRLGEQFF. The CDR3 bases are TGTGCCACCTGGTCAAGCGGGAGATTAGGTGAGCAGTTCTTC.

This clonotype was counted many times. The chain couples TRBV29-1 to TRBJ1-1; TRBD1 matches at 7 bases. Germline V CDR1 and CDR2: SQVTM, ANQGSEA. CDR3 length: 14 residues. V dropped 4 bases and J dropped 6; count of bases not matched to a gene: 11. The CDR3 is CSVVLAGGSAEAFF. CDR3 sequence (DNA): TGCAGCGTTGTCCTGGCAGGGGGGAGTGCTGAAGCTTTCTTT. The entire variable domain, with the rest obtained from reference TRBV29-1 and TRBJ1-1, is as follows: SAVISQKPSRDICQRGTSLTIQCQVDSQVTMMFWYRQQPGQSLTLIATANQGSEATYESGFVIDKFPISRPNLTFSTLTVSNMSPEDSSIYLCSVVLAGGSAEAFFGQGTRLTVV.

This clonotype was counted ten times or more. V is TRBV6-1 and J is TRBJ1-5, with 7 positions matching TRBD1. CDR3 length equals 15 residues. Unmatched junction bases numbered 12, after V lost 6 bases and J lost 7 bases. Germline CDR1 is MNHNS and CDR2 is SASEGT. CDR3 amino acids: CASSPEPDRRQPQHF. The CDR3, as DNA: TGTGCCAGCAGCCCAGAACCGGACAGGCGGCAGCCCCAGCATTTT.

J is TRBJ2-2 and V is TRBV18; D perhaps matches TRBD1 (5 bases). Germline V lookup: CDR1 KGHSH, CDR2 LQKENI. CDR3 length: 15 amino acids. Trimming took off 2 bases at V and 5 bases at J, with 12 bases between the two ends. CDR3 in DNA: TGTGCCAGCTCACCAAAAACAGGTGGGACCGGGGAGCTGTTTTTT. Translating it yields CASSPKTGGTGELFF. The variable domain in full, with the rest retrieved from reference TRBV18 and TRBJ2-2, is NAGVMQNPRHLVRRRGQEARLRCSPMKGHSHVYWYRQLPEEGLKFMVYLQKENIIDESGMPKERFSAEFPKEGPSILRIQQVVRGDSAAYFCASSPKTGGTGELFFGEGSRLTVL.

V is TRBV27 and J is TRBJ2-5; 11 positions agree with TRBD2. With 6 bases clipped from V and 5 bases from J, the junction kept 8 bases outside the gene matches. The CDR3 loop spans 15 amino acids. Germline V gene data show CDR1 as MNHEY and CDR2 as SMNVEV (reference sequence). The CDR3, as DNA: TGTGCCAGCAGCCGCCGACTAGCGGGGTCCGAGACCCAGTACTTC. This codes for CASSRRLAGSETQYF.